This TCR beta chain was documented in a study of shared clonotypes between healthy human individuals. In the study overall: Donor composition was a couple of women and three men, aged 18 to 49.

Sequenced by immunoSEQ multiplex PCR; TCRdb stores in-frame clones only, minus some. This table has about 2.1 million clones, 80% to 95% appearing once. CD45RO-negative, CCR7-positively selected cells formed the naive CD8 fraction, excluding terminally differentiated effector memory CD45RA+ cells. Losses at the gene ends were 6 bases for V and 7 bases for J; bases not matched to a gene: 10. Germline CDR1 MNHNS, CDR2 SASEGT. CDR3 length: 15 residues. The receptor was derived from a man aged 18 to 35 in good health. Some clones in this sample may be carry-over from other donors' samples. This chain joins TRBV6-1 and TRBJ1-4; TRBD1 aligns across 8 bases. Specimen: naive CD8+ T cells from PBMCs. This chain's CDR3 is CASRDRAVSSEKLFF. CDR3 nucleotides: TGTGCCAGCAGGGACAGGGCAGTATCCAGTGAAAAACTGTTTTTT.